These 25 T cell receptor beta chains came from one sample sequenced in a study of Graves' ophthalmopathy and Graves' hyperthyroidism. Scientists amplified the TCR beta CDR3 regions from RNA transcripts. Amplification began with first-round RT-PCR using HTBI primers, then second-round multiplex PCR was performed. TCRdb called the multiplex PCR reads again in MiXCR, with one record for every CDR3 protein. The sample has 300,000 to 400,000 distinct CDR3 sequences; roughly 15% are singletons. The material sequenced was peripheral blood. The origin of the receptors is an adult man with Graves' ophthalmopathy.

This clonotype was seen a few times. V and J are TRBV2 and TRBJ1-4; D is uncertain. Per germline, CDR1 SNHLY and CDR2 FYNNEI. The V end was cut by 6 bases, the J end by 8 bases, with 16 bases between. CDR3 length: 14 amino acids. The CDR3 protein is CASSLSVAREKLFF. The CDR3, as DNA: TGTGCCAGCAGCCTTAGCGTGGCCCGGGAAAAACTGTTTTTT.

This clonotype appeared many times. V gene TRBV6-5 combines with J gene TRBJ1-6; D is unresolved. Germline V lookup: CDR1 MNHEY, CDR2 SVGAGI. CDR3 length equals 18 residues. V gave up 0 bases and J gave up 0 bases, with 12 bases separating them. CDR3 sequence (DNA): TGTGCCAGCAGTTACTCTTTAACTCGGCACTCCTATAATTCACCCCTCCACTTT. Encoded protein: CASSYSLTRHSYNSPLHF.

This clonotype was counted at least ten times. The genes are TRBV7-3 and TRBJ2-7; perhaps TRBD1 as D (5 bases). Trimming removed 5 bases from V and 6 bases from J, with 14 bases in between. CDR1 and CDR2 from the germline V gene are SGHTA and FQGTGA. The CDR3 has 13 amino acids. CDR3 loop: CASSPDSSSEQYF. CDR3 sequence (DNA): TGTGCCAGCAGCCCCGACAGTAGCTCCGAGCAGTACTTC.

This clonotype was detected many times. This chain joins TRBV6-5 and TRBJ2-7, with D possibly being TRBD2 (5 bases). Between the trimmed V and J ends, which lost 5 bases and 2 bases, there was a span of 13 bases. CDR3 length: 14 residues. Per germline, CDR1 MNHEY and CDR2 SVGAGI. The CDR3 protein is CASSRGVLAYEQYF. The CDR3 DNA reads TGTGCCAGCAGTCGGGGAGTATTAGCCTACGAGCAGTACTTC.

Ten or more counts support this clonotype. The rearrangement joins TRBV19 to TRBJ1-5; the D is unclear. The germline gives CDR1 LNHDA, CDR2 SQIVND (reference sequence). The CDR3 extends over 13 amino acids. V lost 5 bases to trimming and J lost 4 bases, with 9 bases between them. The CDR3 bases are TGTGCCAGTAGTGCCCACTCTAATCAGCCCCAGCATTTT. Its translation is CASSAHSNQPQHF.

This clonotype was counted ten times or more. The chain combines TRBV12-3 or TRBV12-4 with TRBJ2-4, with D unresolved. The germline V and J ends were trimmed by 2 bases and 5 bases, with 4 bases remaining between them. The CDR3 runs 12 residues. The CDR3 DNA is TGTGCCAGCAGTTTACAGGAAAACATTCAGTACTTC. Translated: CASSLQENIQYF.

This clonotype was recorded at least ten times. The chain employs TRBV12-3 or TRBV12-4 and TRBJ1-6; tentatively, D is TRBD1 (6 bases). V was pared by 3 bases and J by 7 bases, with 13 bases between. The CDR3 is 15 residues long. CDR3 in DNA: TGTGCCAGCAGTTTGGGGGGGGCGAACAATTCACCCCTCCACTTT. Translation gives CASSLGGANNSPLHF.

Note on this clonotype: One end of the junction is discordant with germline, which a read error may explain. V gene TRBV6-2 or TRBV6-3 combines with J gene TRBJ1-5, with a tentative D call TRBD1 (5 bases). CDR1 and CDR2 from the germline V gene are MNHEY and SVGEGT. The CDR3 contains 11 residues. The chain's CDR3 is CANGSDIAQLF. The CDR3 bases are TGTGCCAACGGCTCGGACATAGCCCAGCTTTTT.

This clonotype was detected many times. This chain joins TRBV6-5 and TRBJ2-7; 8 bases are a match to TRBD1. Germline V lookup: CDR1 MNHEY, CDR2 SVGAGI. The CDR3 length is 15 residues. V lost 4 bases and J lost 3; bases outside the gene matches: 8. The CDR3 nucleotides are TGTGCCAGCAGTTTCAACGGGACAGGCCGCTACGAGCAGTACTTC. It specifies CASSFNGTGRYEQYF.

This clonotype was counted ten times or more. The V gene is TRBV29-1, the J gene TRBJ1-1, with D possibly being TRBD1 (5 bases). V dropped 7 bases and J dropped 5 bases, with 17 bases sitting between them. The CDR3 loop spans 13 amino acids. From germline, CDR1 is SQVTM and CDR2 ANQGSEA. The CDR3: CSGIPAGITEAFF. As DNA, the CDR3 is TGCAGCGGGATCCCCGCAGGGATAACTGAAGCTTTCTTT. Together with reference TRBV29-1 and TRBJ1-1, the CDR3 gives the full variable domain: SAVISQKPSRDICQRGTSLTIQCQVDSQVTMMFWYRQQPGQSLTLIATANQGSEATYESGFVIDKFPISRPNLTFSTLTVSNMSPEDSSIYLCSGIPAGITEAFFGQGTRLTVV.

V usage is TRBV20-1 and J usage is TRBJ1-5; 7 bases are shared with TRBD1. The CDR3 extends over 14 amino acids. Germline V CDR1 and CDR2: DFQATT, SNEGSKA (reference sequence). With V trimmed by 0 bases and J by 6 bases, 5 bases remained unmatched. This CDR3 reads CSARDPGGSQPQHF. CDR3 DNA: TGCAGTGCTAGAGATCCAGGGGGAAGTCAGCCCCAGCATTTT.

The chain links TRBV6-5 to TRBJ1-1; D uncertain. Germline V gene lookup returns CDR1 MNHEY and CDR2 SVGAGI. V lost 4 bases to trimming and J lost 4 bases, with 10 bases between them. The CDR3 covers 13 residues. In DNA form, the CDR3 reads TGTGCCAGCAGTTGGTCCCTGGGCACTGAAGCTTTCTTT. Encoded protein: CASSWSLGTEAFF.

DNA of the CDR3: TGTGCCAGCAGCTTACGCAGGGAGCAGCCCCAGCATTTT. This sequence encodes CASSLRREQPQHF. V usage is TRBV12-3 or TRBV12-4 and J usage is TRBJ1-5; tentative D call: TRBD1 (5 bases). Trimming removed 6 bases at V and 7 bases at J, with 13 bases between. CDR3 length: 13 amino acids.

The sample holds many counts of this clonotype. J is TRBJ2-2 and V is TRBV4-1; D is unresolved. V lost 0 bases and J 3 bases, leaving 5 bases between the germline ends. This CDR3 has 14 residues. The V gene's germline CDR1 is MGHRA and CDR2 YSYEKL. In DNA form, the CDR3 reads TGCGCCAGCAGCCAAGATCGGGACACCGGGGAGCTGTTTTTT. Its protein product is CASSQDRDTGELFF.

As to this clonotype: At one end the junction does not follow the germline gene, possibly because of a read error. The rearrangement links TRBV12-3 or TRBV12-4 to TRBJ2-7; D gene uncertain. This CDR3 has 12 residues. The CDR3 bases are TGTGCCAGCACTTTCGCGGTCCACGAGCAGTCCTTC. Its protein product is CASTFAVHEQSF.

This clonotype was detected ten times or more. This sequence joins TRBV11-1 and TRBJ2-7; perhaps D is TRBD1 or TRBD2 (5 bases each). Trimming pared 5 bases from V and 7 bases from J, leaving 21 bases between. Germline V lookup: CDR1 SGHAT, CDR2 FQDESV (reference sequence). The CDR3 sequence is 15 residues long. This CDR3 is CASSPSWDRQREQYF. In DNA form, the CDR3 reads TGTGCCAGCAGCCCCTCTTGGGACCGACAACGGGAGCAGTACTTC.

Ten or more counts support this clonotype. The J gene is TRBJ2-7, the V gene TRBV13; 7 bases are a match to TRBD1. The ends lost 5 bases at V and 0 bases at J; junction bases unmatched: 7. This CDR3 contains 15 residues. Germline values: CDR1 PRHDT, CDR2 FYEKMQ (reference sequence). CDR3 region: CASSPGQSRSYEQYF. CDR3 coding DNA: TGTGCCAGCAGCCCGGGACAGAGCCGCTCCTACGAGCAGTACTTC.

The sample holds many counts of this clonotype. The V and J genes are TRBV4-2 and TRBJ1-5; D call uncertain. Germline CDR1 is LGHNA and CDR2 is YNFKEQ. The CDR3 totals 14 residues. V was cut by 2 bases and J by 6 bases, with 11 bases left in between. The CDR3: CASSQLKGFQPQHF. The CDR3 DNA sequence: TGTGCCAGCAGCCAACTTAAGGGATTTCAGCCCCAGCATTTT.

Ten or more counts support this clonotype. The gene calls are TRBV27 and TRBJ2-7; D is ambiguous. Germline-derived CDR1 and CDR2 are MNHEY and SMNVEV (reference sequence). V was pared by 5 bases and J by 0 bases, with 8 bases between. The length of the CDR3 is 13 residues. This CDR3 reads CASSTSYSYEQYF. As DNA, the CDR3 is TGTGCCAGCAGTACTTCTTACTCCTACGAGCAGTACTTC.

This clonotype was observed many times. CDR3 loop: CASSDSGQMYQETQYF. Written as DNA, the CDR3 is TGTGCCAGCAGTGATTCGGGGCAGATGTACCAAGAGACCCAGTACTTC. This chain connects TRBV25-1 to TRBJ2-5; D might be TRBD1 or TRBD2, each matching 5 bases. Germline V gene lookup returns CDR1 MGHDK and CDR2 SYGVNS. This CDR3 contains 16 residues. Trimming removed 3 bases at V and 0 bases at J, with 14 bases between.

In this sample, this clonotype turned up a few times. The CDR3: CASSLPSSGLADSVQYF. The CDR3 coding sequence is TGTGCCAGCAGCCTCCCCTCTTCGGGACTAGCGGACTCTGTGCAGTACTTC. The gene calls are TRBV3-1 and TRBJ2-7; 11 bases are shared with TRBD2. Trimming took 4 bases from V and 9 from J; bases not matched to a gene: 17. CDR3 size: 17 residues. Germline CDR1 is LGHDT and CDR2 is YNNKEL (reference sequence).

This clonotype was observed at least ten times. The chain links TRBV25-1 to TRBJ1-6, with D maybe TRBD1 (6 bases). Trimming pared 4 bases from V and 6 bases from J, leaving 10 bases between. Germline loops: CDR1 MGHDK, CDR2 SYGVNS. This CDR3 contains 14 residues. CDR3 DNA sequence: TGTGCCAGCAGTGTTACAGGGATTAATTCACCCCTCCACTTT. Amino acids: CASSVTGINSPLHF.

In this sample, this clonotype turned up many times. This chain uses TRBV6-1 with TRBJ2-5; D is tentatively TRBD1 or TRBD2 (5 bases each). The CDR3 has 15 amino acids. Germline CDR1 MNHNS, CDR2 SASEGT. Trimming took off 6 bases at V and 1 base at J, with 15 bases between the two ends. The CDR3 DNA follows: TGTGCCAGCAGAACCTTCTGGGACCGCCAAGAGACCCAGTACTTC. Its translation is CASRTFWDRQETQYF.

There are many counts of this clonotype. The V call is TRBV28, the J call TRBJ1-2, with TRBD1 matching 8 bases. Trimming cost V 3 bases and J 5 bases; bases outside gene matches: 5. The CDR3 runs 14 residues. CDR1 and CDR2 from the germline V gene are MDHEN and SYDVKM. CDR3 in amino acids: CASSFMGQVYGYTF. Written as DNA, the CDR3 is TGTGCCAGCAGTTTCATGGGACAGGTATATGGCTACACCTTC.

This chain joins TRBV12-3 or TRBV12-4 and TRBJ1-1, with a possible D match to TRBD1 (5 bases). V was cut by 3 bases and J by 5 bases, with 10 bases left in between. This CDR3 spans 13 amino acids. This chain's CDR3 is CASSFSGSTEAFF. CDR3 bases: TGTGCCAGCAGTTTCTCAGGGAGTACTGAAGCTTTCTTT.